The next 14 T cell receptor beta chains were all read from a single sample in a study of metastatic and nonmetastatic thyroid tumors (dated by TCRdb to the early 2020s). Library creation used PCR. Sequencer: Illumina HiSeq 4000. In-frame beta chains were kept once TCRdb had trimmed the public reads at Q25 with fastp and called clones with MiXCR. The sample table shows about 40,000 clones, and about an eighth are seen once. Under 25% of the sample comes from the top ten. No treatment had been received by any patient before thyroid surgery. The sample taken for sequencing was blood. All receptors derive from a female donor with papillary thyroid cancer or a benign thyroid nodule (not recorded which). Some clones in this sample may be carry-over from other donors' samples.

Ten or more counts support this clone. The chain has TRBV4-3 and TRBJ2-5; D gene ambiguous. Trimming pared 4 bases from V and 5 bases from J, leaving 11 bases between. Looked up from germline, CDR1 is LGHNA and CDR2 is YSLEER. The CDR3 consists of 13 residues. The CDR3 here is CASSPSVVETQYF. CDR3 nucleotides: TGCGCCAGCAGCCCCTCCGTAGTGGAGACCCAGTACTTC.

Many counts were recorded for this clone. J is TRBJ1-2 and V is TRBV11-1, with TRBD1 identical over 7 bases. The V segment lost 6 bases and the J segment 4 bases; nucleotides outside the gene matches: 20. Germline CDR1 reads SGHAT; CDR2 reads FQDESV (reference sequence). The CDR3 is made up of 18 amino acids. CDR3 bases: TGTGCCAGCAGACCCCCTAGGGACAGTATGGTCTCCGGCTATGGCTACACCTTC. The encoded protein is CASRPPRDSMVSGYGYTF.

This rearrangement joins TRBV9 to TRBJ1-4, with D maybe TRBD1 (5 bases). With 1 base removed from V and 5 bases from J, the gap between germline ends came to 15 bases. The V gene's germline CDR1 is SGDLS and CDR2 YYNGEE. The CDR3 extends over 16 amino acids. For the CDR3, the DNA is TGTGCCAGCAGCGTATATCGGGACCAGCCAAATGAAAAACTGTTTTTT. Translation: CASSVYRDQPNEKLFF.

Ten or more counts support this clone. The genes are TRBV20-1 and TRBJ2-7; 9 bases map to TRBD2. This CDR3 contains 15 residues. V gave up 3 bases and J gave up 3 bases; unmatched junction bases: 9. From germline, CDR1 is DFQATT and CDR2 SNEGSKA (reference sequence). The CDR3 DNA is TGCAGTGCTAGGTCGGGCGCGGGAGGGCTCTACGAGCAGTACTTC. As protein: CSARSGAGGLYEQYF.

This clone was seen at least ten times. The chain is built from TRBV29-1 and TRBJ1-1; D remains unclear. This CDR3 region has 12 residues. The V end was cut by 7 bases, the J end by 3 bases, with 12 bases between. In germline, CDR1 is SQVTM, CDR2 ANQGSEA. CDR3 in amino acids: CSGRGWDTEAFF. In DNA, the CDR3 is TGCAGCGGTCGGGGTTGGGACACTGAAGCTTTCTTT.

This clone appeared a few times. This clone may be a read error of a much larger clone one base away. Other DNA variants within this sample encode the same CDR3. DNA for the CDR3: TGTGCCAGCAGACCCGGGACGAGCGGGCCTATCGGGCAGTACTTC. Protein product: CASRPGTSGPIGQYF. The chain employs TRBV7-2 and TRBJ2-7; TRBD2 might be the D (6 bases). The CDR3 is 15 amino acids. V lost 6 bases to trimming and J lost 9 bases, with 24 bases between them. CDR1 is SGHTA and CDR2 is FQGNSA in the germline V gene. Based on the CDR3 plus reference TRBV7-2 and TRBJ2-7, the full variable domain is GAGVSQSPSNKVTEKGKDVELRCDPISGHTALYWYRQSLGQGLEFLIYFQGNSAPDKSGLPSDRFSAERTGGSVSTLTIQRTQQEDSAVYLCASRPGTSGPIGQYFGPGTRLTVT.

Ten or more counts support this clone. This chain connects TRBV14 to TRBJ2-1; D is tentatively TRBD1 or TRBD2 (6 bases each). The CDR3 loop spans 14 amino acids. The V and J ends lost 8 bases and 5 bases respectively, with 16 bases between them. The germline gives CDR1 SGHDN, CDR2 FVKESK. This CDR3 reads CASRLGGMNNEQFF. As DNA, the CDR3 is TGTGCCAGCCGTCTGGGGGGCATGAACAATGAGCAGTTCTTC.

At least ten counts were recorded for this clone. V usage is TRBV5-1 and J usage is TRBJ2-7, with D possibly TRBD1 on 6 matching bases. From germline, CDR1 is SGHRS and CDR2 YFSETQ. There are 13 residues in the CDR3. V was cut by 3 bases and J by 11 bases, with 18 bases left in between. This CDR3 reads CASSSEQGLAKYF. The CDR3 coding sequence is TGCGCCAGCAGCTCTGAACAGGGTCTTGCAAAGTACTTC.

This clone was detected ten times or more. The V gene is TRBV5-1, the J gene TRBJ1-1, with D possibly TRBD1 on 6 matching bases. The CDR3 totals 15 residues. Germline V gene sequence: CDR1 SGHRS, CDR2 YFSETQ. Deletions cut 3 bases from V and 1 base from J, with 13 bases between. The CDR3 spells CASSWIDRRNTEAFF. CDR3 nucleotide sequence: TGCGCCAGCAGCTGGATCGACAGGAGGAACACTGAAGCTTTCTTT.

This clone has ten or more counts. The genes are TRBV5-1 and TRBJ2-7, with 9 bases identical to TRBD2. The CDR3 has 16 amino acids. The V and J ends lost 3 bases and 4 bases, in that order; junction bases with no gene match: 11. Germline V gene sequence: CDR1 SGHRS, CDR2 YFSETQ. The CDR3 loop is CASSSSSSGMGYEQYF. In DNA form, the CDR3 reads TGCGCCAGCAGCTCTTCCTCTAGCGGGATGGGGTACGAGCAGTACTTC. Full variable domain (outside the CDR3, taken from reference TRBV5-1 and TRBJ2-7): KAGVTQTPRYLIKTRGQQVTLSCSPISGHRSVSWYQQTPGQGLQFLFEYFSETQRNKGNFPGRFSGRQFSNSRSEMNVSTLELGDSALYLCASSSSSSGMGYEQYFGPGTRLTVT.

This clone has ten or more counts. The rearrangement joins TRBV5-4 to TRBJ2-7, with TRBD2 matching 7 bases. Germline CDR1 SGHNT, CDR2 YYREEE (reference sequence). V lost 4 bases, J lost 3 bases, and 13 bases stayed unmatched. This CDR3 is 16 amino acids long. The DNA for the CDR3 is TGTGCCAGCAGCCCCGCCCTCGGGACTAACCGCTACGAGCAGTACTTC. Translated, it gives CASSPALGTNRYEQYF.

Ten or more counts support this clone. The gene calls are TRBV11-1 and TRBJ2-3, with TRBD2 matching over 12 bases. Germline V CDR1 and CDR2: SGHAT, FQDESV (reference sequence). Losses at the gene ends were 5 bases for V and 0 bases for J; bases not matched to a gene: 9. The CDR3 totals 18 residues. In DNA, the CDR3 is TGTGCCAGCAGCCGTCCCGGGACTAGCGGGTCTAGCACAGATACGCAGTATTTT. Its translation is CASSRPGTSGSSTDTQYF.

Comments on this clone: The final CDR3 position lacks the conserved phenylalanine or tryptophan, pointing to a likely read error. No DNA is shown, since the ends of the CDR3 on it are uncertain; the CDR3 is the one TCRdb lists. The chain recombines TRBV5-1 with TRBJ1-6; the table assigns TRBD1, which was not confirmed against the DNA. Germline V gene lookup returns CDR1 SGHRS and CDR2 YFSETQ. The CDR3 contains 8 residues when both ends are counted. CDR3 protein: CASSLAQV.

V usage is TRBV5-1 and J usage is TRBJ2-3, with D possibly being TRBD2 (5 bases). CDR3 length: 14 amino acids. In germline, CDR1 is SGHRS, CDR2 YFSETQ. The ends were cut back, 2 bases at V and 2 bases at J, with 9 bases in the middle. The DNA for the CDR3 is TGCGCCAGCAGCTTAGAGAGGGCCACAGATACGCAGTATTTT. This gives the protein CASSLERATDTQYF.